Following are 19 T cell receptor beta chains from one sample sequenced in a study of T cell responses to AZD1222 COVID-19 vaccine. Sequencing used immunoSEQ multiplex PCR; TCRdb keeps in-frame clones, though not all of them. The table lists 110,000 to 150,000 clones, around 88% of them singletons. The sequenced sample was peripheral blood, obtained on day 0 of AZD1222 vaccination. These receptors were taken from an adult in good health.

J is TRBJ2-7 and V is TRBV27; no firm D call. Trimming pared 1 base from V and 1 base from J, leaving 2 bases between. The CDR3 covers 12 residues. CDR1 is MNHEY, CDR2 SMNVEV, per germline (reference sequence). As DNA, the CDR3 is TGTGCCAGCAGTTTATATTCCTACGAGCAGTACTTC. Protein: CASSLYSYEQYF.

The J gene is TRBJ2-1, the V gene TRBV19; D might be TRBD1 (6 bases). Germline V lookup: CDR1 LNHDA, CDR2 SQIVND (reference sequence). The CDR3 is made up of 15 amino acids. Trimming took 8 bases from V and 2 from J, leaving 16 bases between them. CDR3 protein: CASRFDRSPYNEQFF. The CDR3 DNA sequence: TGTGCCAGTCGGTTCGACAGGAGCCCCTACAATGAGCAGTTCTTC.

The J gene is TRBJ2-1, the V gene TRBV24-1, with 13 positions matching TRBD2. CDR1 and CDR2 from the germline V gene are KGHDR and SFDVKD. Trimming at V came to 4 bases and at J to 15 bases, leaving 8 bases not matched to a gene. The CDR3 sequence is 14 residues long. As DNA, the CDR3 is TGTGCCACCAGTGACTCAGGACTAGCGGGAGTTGTGTTCTTC. It specifies CATSDSGLAGVVFF.

In DNA, the CDR3 is TGTGCCACCAGCAGCAACTATGGCTACACCTTC. Amino acid sequence: CATSSNYGYTF. The V gene is TRBV15, the J gene TRBJ1-2; D is undetermined. CDR1 and CDR2 from the germline V gene are LNHNV and YYDKDF (reference sequence). The ends were cut back, 3 bases at V and 2 bases at J, with 1 base in the middle. The CDR3 length is 11 residues.

The V gene is TRBV9, the J gene TRBJ2-1; D gene ambiguous. The germline V and J ends were trimmed by 2 bases and 5 bases, with 14 bases remaining between them. This CDR3 region has 15 residues. Germline CDR1 reads SGDLS; CDR2 reads YYNGEE. This CDR3 reads CASSVDGPPNNEQFF. The CDR3 bases are TGTGCCAGCAGCGTCGACGGCCCGCCTAACAATGAGCAGTTCTTC.

CDR3 nucleotides: TGTGCCAGCAGCCTTCGGGACAGTCGTCTTAATTCACCCCTCCACTTT. Protein product: CASSLRDSRLNSPLHF. J is TRBJ1-6 and V is TRBV7-9; 7 nucleotides match TRBD1. This CDR3 region has 16 residues. Per germline, CDR1 SEHNR and CDR2 FQNEAQ (reference sequence). Losses at the gene ends were 5 bases for V and 6 bases for J; bases not matched to a gene: 10.

The J gene is TRBJ2-4, the V gene TRBV29-1; 8 positions agree with TRBD1. Germline CDR1 SQVTM, CDR2 ANQGSEA. The CDR3 length is 14 residues. V lost 6 bases to trimming and J lost 3 bases; unmatched junction nucleotides: 7. CDR3 loop: CSVADRVNKNIQYF. Here the CDR3 DNA reads TGCAGCGTGGCGGACAGGGTTAACAAAAACATTCAGTACTTC.

The gene calls are TRBV7-9 and TRBJ1-1; D possibly corresponds to TRBD1 (5 bases). V gave up 8 bases and J gave up 0 bases, with 7 bases separating them. CDR1 is SEHNR, CDR2 FQNEAQ, per germline (reference sequence). This CDR3 region has 12 residues. The CDR3 here is CASGAVNTEAFF. The CDR3 DNA sequence: TGTGCCAGCGGGGCGGTGAACACTGAAGCTTTCTTT.

The chain joins TRBV30 to TRBJ2-7; unclear D gene. Germline V gene lookup returns CDR1 GTSNPN and CDR2 SVGIG (reference sequence). The CDR3 spans 13 residues. V was pared by 2 bases and J by 2 bases, with 10 bases between. CDR3 protein: CAWSRGLTYEQYF. The CDR3 DNA sequence: TGTGCCTGGAGTCGTGGGTTAACCTACGAGCAGTACTTC. Based on the CDR3 plus reference TRBV30 and TRBJ2-7, the full variable domain is SQTIHQWPATLVQPVGSPLSLECTVEGTSNPNLYWYRQAAGRGLQLLFYSVGIGQISSEVPQNLSASRPQDRQFILSSKKLLLSDSGFYLCAWSRGLTYEQYFGPGTRLTVT.

The chain is built from TRBV21-1 and TRBJ1-6. TRBV21-1 is a recognized pseudogene. This CDR3 has 16 amino acids. This CDR3 is CASTKDRGRYNSPLHF. The CDR3 DNA reads TGTGCCAGCACCAAAGATAGGGGACGCTATAATTCACCCCTCCACTTT.

The V call is TRBV19, the J call TRBJ1-5; the match to TRBD1 covers 9 bases. The CDR3 extends over 14 amino acids. V was pared by 4 bases and J by 6 bases, with 4 bases of the junction left unmatched. CDR1 LNHDA and CDR2 SQIVND come from the germline V gene (reference sequence). This CDR3 reads CASSNHRGPQPQHF. CDR3 DNA: TGTGCCAGTAGTAACCACAGGGGGCCTCAGCCCCAGCATTTT.

The genes are TRBV19 and TRBJ2-7, with D possibly matching TRBD2 (6 bases). CDR1 and CDR2 from the germline V gene are LNHDA and SQIVND (reference sequence). Trimming stripped 6 bases from V and 7 bases from J, with 13 bases between. The CDR3 has 12 amino acids. CDR3: CASSAARGEQYF. CDR3 sequence (DNA): TGTGCCAGTAGCGCCGCACGGGGGGAGCAGTACTTC.

This clone has just a few counts. The chain has TRBV7-6 and TRBJ1-6; D not certain. Trimming cost V 0 bases and J 0 bases, with 6 bases left between them. CDR1 is SGHVS and CDR2 is FNYEAQ in the germline V gene. CDR3 size: 16 residues. CDR3 sequence (DNA): TGTGCCAGCAGCTTAGCGCCCGCCTCCTATAATTCACCCCTCCACTTT. It encodes CASSLAPASYNSPLHF.

This clone was counted a few times. V usage is TRBV3-1 (or the pseudogene TRBV3-2) and J usage is TRBJ1-5; 11 bases are a match to TRBD1. This CDR3 is built from 15 residues. Germline assignment: CDR1 LGHDT and CDR2 YNNKEL (reference sequence). The J segment lost 5 bases and the V segment lost 4 bases, leaving 4 bases of the junction unmatched. CDR3 loop: CASSRRTGGDQPQHF. DNA of the CDR3: TGTGCCAGCAGCCGCCGGACAGGGGGCGATCAGCCCCAGCATTTT.

J is TRBJ2-1 and V is TRBV7-2; the D gene is possibly TRBD1 (6 bases). Trimming took off 4 bases at V and 7 bases at J, with 11 bases between the two ends. Per germline, CDR1 SGHTA and CDR2 FQGNSA. The CDR3 covers 13 residues. CDR3 residues: CASSSSRGNEQFF. The CDR3 coding sequence is TGTGCCAGCAGCTCCTCCAGGGGTAATGAGCAGTTCTTC.

This rearrangement joins TRBV13 to TRBJ2-3; D not resolved. Germline CDR1 reads PRHDT; CDR2 reads FYEKMQ (reference sequence). V was clipped by 3 bases and J by 1 base, with 5 bases between them. The CDR3 consists of 13 residues. In DNA form, the CDR3 reads TGTGCCAGCAGCTTCTTTGGCACAGATACGCAGTATTTT. Translation gives CASSFFGTDTQYF.

The chain combines TRBV5-1 with TRBJ1-1; TRBD1 matches 7 bases. The V gene end was trimmed by 1 base and the J gene end by 11 bases; junction bases not matched to a gene: 8. CDR1 and CDR2 (germline): SGHRS, YFSETQ. The CDR3 totals 13 residues. The CDR3 sequence is CASSLPDRIMAFF. The CDR3 coding sequence is TGCGCCAGCAGCTTGCCGGACAGGATCATGGCTTTCTTT.

V and J are TRBV9 and TRBJ2-1; 7 positions agree with TRBD2. The ends lost 3 bases at V and 5 bases at J; junction bases unmatched: 8. Germline V gene sequence: CDR1 SGDLS, CDR2 YYNGEE. The length of the CDR3 is 15 residues. The CDR3 sequence: CASSAGTTFDNEQFF. CDR3 nucleotide sequence: TGTGCCAGCAGCGCCGGGACTACCTTCGACAATGAGCAGTTCTTC.

This CDR3 is CANWRAQGTNYGYTF. In DNA, the CDR3 is TGTGCCAACTGGAGGGCCCAGGGGACCAACTATGGCTACACCTTC. The V and J genes are TRBV5-8 and TRBJ1-2; the D gene is possibly TRBD1 (6 bases). V lost 9 bases and J 2 bases, leaving 20 bases between the germline ends. The CDR3 extends over 15 amino acids. Germline CDR1 reads SGHTS; CDR2 reads YDEGEE. The variable domain in full, with the rest retrieved from reference TRBV5-8 and TRBJ1-2, is EAGVTQSPTHLIKTRGQQATLRCSPISGHTSVYWYQQALGLGLQFLLWYDEGEERNRGNFPPRFSGRQFPNYSSELNVNALELEDSALYLCANWRAQGTNYGYTFGSGTRLTVV.